The entry below describes one T cell receptor (beta chain). These data belong to a study of blood T cell repertoires in COVID-19. Overall study: Samples representing acute and convalescent COVID-19 were sourced from the United States, Italy and Spain. PBMCs, B-cell-depleted T cells, or T cells provided the cDNA or gDNA that made up the material.

The V gene's germline CDR1 is SGHAT and CDR2 FQNNGV. V lost 6 bases, J lost 6 bases, and 8 bases stayed unmatched. The CDR3 has 14 amino acids. Authors' processing steps: Amplifying reference gene primers gave estimates of nucleated cell counts. Clones were sequenced by immunoSEQ multiplex PCR, and TCRdb holds only the in-frame ones, with some missing. The D gene and trimming were derived from the DNA, and the V and J assignments and clone size from that table. Among around 250,000 clones listed, more than 70% were seen once. This rearrangement joins TRBV11-2 to TRBJ2-3, with 8 positions matching TRBD1. The sequenced sample consisted of peripheral blood. The receptor was isolated from a man of 80 years or more with acute or convalescent COVID-19. CDR3 nucleotide sequence: TGTGCCAGCAGTCTACAGGGGGTAGTGGATACGCAGTATTTT. Its protein product is CASSLQGVVDTQYF.